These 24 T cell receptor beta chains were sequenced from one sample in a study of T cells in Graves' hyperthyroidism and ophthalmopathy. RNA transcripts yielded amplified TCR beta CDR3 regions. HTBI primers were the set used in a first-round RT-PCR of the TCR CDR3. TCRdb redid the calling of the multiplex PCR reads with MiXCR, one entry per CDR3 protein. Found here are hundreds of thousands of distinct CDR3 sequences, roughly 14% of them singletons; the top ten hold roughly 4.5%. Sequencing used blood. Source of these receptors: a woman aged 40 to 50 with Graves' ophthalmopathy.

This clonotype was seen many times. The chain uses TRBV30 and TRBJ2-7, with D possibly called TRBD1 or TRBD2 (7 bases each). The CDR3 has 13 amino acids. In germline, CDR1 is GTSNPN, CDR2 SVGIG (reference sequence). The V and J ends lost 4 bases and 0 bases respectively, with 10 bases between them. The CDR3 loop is CAWKRDSSYEQYF. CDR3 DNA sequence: TGTGCCTGGAAGCGGGACAGCTCCTACGAGCAGTACTTC.

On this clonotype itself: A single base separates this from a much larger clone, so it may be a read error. CDR3 sequence (DNA): TGTGTCAGTAGTATTACAGGGTCCAGCAATCAGCCCCAGCATTTT. Amino acid sequence: CVSSITGSSNQPQHF. The chain has TRBV19 and TRBJ1-5, with TRBD1 as a possible D gene (6 bases). This CDR3 is 15 amino acids long. The germline V gene has CDR1 LNHDA and CDR2 SQIVND (reference sequence).

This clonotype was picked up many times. Here the CDR3 reads CASWGQGGEQYF. CDR3 in DNA: TGTGCCAGCTGGGGACAGGGTGGGGAGCAGTACTTC. This chain uses TRBV2 with TRBJ2-7; TRBD1 matches at 9 bases. This CDR3 region has 12 residues. CDR1 and CDR2 from the germline V gene are SNHLY and FYNNEI. Trimming removed 8 bases from V and 7 bases from J; junction bases left unmatched: 6.

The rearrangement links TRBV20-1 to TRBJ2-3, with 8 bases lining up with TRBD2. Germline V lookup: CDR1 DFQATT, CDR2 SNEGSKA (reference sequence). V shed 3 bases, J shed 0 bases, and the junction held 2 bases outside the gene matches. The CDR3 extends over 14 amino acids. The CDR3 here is CSASTSGSTDTQYF. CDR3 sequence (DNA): TGCAGTGCTAGTACTAGCGGCAGCACAGATACGCAGTATTTT.

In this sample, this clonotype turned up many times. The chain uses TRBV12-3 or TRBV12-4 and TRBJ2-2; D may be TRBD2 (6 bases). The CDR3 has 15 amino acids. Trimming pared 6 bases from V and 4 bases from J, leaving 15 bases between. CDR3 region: CASSRRGSGTGELFF. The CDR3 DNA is TGTGCCAGCAGCCGGAGGGGCTCGGGCACCGGGGAGCTGTTTTTT.

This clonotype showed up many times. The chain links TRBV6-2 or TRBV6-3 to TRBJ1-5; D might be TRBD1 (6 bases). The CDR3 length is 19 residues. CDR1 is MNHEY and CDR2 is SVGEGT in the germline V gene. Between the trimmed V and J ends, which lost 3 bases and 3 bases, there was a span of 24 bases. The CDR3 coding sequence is TGTGCCAGCAGTTATCCTGATCATAGACAGGCGCTTTACAATCAGCCCCAGCATTTT. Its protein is CASSYPDHRQALYNQPQHF.

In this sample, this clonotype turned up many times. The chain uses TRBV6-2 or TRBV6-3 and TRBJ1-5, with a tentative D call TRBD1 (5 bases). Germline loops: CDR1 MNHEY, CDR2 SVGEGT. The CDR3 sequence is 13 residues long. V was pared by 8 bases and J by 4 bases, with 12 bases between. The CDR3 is CASGKGRNQPQHF. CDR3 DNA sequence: TGTGCCAGCGGGAAGGGGAGGAATCAGCCCCAGCATTTT.

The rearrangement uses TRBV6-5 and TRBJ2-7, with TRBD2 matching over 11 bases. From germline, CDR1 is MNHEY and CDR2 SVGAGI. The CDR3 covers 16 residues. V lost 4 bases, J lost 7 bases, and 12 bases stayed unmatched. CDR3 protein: CASSSYIAGGPGEQYF. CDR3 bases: TGTGCCAGCAGTTCATATATAGCGGGAGGGCCAGGGGAGCAGTACTTC.

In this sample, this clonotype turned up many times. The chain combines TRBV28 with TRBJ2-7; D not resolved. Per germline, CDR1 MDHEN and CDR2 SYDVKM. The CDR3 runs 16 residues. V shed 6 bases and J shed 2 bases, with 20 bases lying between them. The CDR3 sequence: CASSPRGASIAYEQYF. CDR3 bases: TGTGCCAGCAGCCCCCGCGGAGCCTCTATCGCCTACGAGCAGTACTTC.

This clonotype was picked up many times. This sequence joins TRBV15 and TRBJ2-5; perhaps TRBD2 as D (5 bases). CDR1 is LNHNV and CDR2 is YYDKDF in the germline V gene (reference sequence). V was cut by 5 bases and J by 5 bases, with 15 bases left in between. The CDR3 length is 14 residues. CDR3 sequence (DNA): TGTGCCACCAGCGGTCGGTTTTCGGGGGAGACCCAGTACTTC. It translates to CATSGRFSGETQYF.

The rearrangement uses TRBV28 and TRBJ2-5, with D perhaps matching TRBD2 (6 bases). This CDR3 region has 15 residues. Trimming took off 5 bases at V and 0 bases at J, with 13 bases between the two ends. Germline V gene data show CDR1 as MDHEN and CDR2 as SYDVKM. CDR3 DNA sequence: TGTGCCAGCAGTCCCTATAGCGGATACCAAGAGACCCAGTACTTC. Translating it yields CASSPYSGYQETQYF.

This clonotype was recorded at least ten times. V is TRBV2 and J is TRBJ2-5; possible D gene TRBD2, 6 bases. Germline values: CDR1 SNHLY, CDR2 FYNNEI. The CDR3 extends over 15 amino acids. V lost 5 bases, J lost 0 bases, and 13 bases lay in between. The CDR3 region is CASSKGRGYQETQYF. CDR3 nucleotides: TGTGCCAGCAGTAAAGGCCGGGGGTACCAAGAGACCCAGTACTTC. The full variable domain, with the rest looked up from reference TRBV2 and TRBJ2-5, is EPEVTQTPSHQVTQMGQEVILRCVPISNHLYFYWYRQILGQKVEFLVSFYNNEISEKSEIFDDQFSVERPDGSNFTLKIRSTKLEDSAMYFCASSKGRGYQETQYFGPGTRLLVL.

The CDR3 coding sequence is TGCAGCGTTGTCGGCCGGGGGGCCTACGAGCAGTACTTC. Residues: CSVVGRGAYEQYF. The V and J genes are TRBV29-1 and TRBJ2-7; the match to TRBD2 covers 7 bases. Germline CDR1 is SQVTM and CDR2 is ANQGSEA. V lost 4 bases and J lost 2; bases outside the gene matches: 5. CDR3 length equals 13 residues.

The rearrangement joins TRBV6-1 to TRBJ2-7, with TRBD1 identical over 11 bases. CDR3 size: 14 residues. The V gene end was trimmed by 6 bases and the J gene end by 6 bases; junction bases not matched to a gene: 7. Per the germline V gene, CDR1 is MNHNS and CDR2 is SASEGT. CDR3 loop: CASRSGTGGLEQYF. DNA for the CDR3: TGTGCCAGCAGGTCCGGGACAGGGGGACTCGAGCAGTACTTC.

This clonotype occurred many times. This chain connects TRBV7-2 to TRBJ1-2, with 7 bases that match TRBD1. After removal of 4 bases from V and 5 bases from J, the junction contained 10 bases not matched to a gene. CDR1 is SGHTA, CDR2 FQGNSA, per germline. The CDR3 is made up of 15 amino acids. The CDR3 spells CASSYHDRAYYGYTF. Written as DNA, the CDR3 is TGTGCCAGCAGCTATCACGACAGGGCGTATTATGGCTACACCTTC.

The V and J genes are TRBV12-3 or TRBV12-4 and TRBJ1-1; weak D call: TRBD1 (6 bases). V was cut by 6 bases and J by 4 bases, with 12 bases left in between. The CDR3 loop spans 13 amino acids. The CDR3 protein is CASRVRGGTEAFF. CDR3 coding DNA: TGTGCCAGCAGGGTTAGGGGGGGCACTGAAGCTTTCTTT.

CDR3 coding DNA: TGTGCCAGCTCACCTTGGGAGAGCACCGGGGAGCTGTTTTTT. Amino acids: CASSPWESTGELFF. V and J are TRBV18 and TRBJ2-2, with D maybe TRBD2 (5 bases). Germline V gene data show CDR1 as KGHSH and CDR2 as LQKENI. V was clipped by 3 bases and J by 4 bases, with 9 bases between them. This CDR3 is 14 amino acids long.

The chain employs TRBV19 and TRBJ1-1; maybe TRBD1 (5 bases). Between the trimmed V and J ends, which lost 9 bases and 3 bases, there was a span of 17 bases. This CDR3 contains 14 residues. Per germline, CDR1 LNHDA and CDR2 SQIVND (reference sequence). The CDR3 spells CASAFGGLDTEAFF. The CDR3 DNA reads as TGTGCCAGCGCCTTCGGGGGTTTGGACACTGAAGCTTTCTTT.

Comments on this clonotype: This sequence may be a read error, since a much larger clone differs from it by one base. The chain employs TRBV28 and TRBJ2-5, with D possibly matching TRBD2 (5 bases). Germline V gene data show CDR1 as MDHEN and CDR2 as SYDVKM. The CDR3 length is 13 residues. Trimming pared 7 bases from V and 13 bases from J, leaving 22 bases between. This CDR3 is CASILPSLPFLYF. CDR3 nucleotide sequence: TGTGCCAGCATCTTACCTAGCCTACCCTTTTTGTACTTC.

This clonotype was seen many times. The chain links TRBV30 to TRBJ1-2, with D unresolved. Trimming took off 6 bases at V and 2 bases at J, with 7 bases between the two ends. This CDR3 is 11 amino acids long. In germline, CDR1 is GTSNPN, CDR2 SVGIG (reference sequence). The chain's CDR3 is CACGPNYGYTF. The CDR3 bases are TGTGCCTGCGGGCCGAACTATGGCTACACCTTC.

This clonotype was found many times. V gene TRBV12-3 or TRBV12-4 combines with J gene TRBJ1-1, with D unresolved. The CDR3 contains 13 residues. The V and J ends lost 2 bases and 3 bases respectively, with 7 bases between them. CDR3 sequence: CASSLTRYTEAFF. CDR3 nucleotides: TGTGCCAGCAGTTTAACCAGATACACTGAAGCTTTCTTT.

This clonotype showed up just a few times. The CDR3 here is CSARLGREGSSEQYF. DNA for the CDR3: TGCAGTGCTAGGTTGGGACGGGAGGGTTCGTCCGAGCAGTACTTC. The genes are TRBV20-1 and TRBJ2-7; 8 bases line up with TRBD2. V trimming: 3 bases; J trimming: 6 bases; junction bases outside the gene matches: 13. This CDR3 spans 15 amino acids. Germline CDR1 and CDR2: DFQATT and SNEGSKA (reference sequence).

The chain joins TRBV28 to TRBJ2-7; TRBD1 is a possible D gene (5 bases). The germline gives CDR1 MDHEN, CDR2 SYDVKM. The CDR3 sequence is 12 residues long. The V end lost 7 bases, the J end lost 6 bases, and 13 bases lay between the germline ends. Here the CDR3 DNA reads TGTGCCAGCACTGGGGCGCACGGCGAGCAGTACTTC. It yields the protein CASTGAHGEQYF.

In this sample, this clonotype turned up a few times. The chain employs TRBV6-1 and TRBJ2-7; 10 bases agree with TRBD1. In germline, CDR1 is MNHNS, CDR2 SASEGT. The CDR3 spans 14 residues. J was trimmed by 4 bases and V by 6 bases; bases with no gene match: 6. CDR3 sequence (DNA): TGTGCCAGCAGGGGACAGGGGAGGGTATACGAGCAGTACTTC. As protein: CASRGQGRVYEQYF.